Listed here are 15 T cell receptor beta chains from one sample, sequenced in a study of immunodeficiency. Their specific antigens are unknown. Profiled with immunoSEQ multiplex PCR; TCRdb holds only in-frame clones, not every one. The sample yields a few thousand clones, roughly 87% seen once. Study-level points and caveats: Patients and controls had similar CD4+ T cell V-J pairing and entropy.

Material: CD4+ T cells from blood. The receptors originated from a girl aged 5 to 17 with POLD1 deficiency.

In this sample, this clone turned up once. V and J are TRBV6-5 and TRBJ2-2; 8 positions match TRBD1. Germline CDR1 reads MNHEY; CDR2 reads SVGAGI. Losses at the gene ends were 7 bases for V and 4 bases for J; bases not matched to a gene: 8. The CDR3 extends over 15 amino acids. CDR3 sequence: CASNPRGLGTGELFF. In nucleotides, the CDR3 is TGTGCCAGCAACCCCAGGGGGCTCGGCACCGGGGAGCTGTTTTTT.

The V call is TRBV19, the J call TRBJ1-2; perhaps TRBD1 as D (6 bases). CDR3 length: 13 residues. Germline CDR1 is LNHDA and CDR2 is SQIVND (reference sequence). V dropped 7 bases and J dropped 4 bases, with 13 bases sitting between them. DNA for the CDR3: TGTGCCAGTAAACAGGGCGAAGGCTATGGCTACACCTTC. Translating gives CASKQGEGYGYTF.

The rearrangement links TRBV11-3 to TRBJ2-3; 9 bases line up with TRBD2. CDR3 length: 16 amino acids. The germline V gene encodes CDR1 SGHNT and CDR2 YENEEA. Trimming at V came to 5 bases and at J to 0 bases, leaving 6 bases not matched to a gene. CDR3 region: CASSDSGRISTDTQYF. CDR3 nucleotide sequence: TGTGCCAGCAGCGATAGCGGGAGAATCAGCACAGATACGCAGTATTTT.

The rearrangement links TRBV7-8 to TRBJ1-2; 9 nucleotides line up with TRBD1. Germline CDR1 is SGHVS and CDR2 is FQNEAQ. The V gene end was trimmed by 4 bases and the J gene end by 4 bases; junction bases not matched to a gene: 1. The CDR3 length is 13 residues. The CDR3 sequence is CASSSTGGYGYTF. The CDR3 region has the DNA TGTGCCAGCAGCTCGACAGGGGGCTATGGCTACACCTTC.

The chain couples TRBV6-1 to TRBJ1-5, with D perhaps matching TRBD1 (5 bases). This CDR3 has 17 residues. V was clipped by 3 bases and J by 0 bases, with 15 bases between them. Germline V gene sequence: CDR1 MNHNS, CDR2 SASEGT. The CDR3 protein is CASSEPLDSYSNQPQHF. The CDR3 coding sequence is TGTGCCAGCAGTGAGCCCTTAGACAGTTATAGCAATCAGCCCCAGCATTTT.

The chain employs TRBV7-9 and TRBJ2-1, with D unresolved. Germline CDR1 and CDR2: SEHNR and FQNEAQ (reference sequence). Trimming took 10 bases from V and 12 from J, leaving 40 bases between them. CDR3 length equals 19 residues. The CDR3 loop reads CATNEPRIRKADYNVGQFF. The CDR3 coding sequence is TGTGCCACTAACGAACCCCGGATACGGAAGGCAGATTACAATGTTGGGCAGTTCTTC.

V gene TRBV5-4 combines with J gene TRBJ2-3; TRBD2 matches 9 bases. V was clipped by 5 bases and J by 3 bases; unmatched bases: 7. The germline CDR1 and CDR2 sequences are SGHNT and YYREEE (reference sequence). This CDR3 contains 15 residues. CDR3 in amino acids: CASRFSGSRTDTQYF. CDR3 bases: TGTGCCAGCAGGTTTAGCGGGAGTAGGACAGATACGCAGTATTTT.

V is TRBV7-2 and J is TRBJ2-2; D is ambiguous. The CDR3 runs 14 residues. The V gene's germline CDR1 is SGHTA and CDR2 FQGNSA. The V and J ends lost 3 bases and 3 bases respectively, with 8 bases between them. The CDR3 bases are TGTGCCAGCAGCTTCGCTAGAGACACCGGGGAGCTGTTTTTT. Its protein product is CASSFARDTGELFF.

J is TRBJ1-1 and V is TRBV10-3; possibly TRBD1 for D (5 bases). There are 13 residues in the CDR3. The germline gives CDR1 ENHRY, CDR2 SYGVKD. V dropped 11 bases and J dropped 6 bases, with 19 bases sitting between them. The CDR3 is CASTGTEAAEAFF. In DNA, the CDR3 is TGTGCCTCTACCGGGACGGAGGCTGCTGAAGCTTTCTTT.

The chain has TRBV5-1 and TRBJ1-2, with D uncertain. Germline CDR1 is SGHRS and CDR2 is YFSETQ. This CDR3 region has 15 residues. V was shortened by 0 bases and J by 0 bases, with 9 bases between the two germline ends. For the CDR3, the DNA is TGCGCCAGCAGCTTGGCTGACCATCCTAACTATGGCTACACCTTC. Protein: CASSLADHPNYGYTF.

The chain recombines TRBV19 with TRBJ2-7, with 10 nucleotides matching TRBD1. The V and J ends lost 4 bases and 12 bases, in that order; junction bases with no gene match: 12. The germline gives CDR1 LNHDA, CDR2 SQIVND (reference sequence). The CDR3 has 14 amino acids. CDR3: CASSSPGTGEQRYF. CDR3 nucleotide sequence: TGTGCCAGTAGTAGTCCCGGGACAGGGGAGCAGCGGTACTTC.

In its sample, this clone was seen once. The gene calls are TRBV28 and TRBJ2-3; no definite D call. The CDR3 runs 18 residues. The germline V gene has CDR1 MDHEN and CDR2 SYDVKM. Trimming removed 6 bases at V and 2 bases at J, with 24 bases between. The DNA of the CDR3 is TGTGCCAGCAGACCCCGGGTTTGGAAGAAAAATGCCACAGATACGCAGTATTTT. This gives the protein CASRPRVWKKNATDTQYF.

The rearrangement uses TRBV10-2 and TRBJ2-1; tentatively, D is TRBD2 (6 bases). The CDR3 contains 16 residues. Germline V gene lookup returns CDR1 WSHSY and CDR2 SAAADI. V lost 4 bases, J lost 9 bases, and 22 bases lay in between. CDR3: CASSGHRDLAAGEQFF. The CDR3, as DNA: TGCGCCAGCAGTGGCCACCGGGACTTAGCGGCAGGTGAGCAGTTCTTC.

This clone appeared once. The chain's CDR3 is CASSPSAAGGDTGELFF. The CDR3 nucleotides are TGCGCCAGCAGCCCGTCGGCGGCAGGGGGTGACACCGGGGAGCTGTTTTTT. This chain joins TRBV4-1 and TRBJ2-2; TRBD1 matches 7 bases. CDR1 MGHRA and CDR2 YSYEKL come from the germline V gene. Losses at the gene ends were 4 bases for V and 3 bases for J; bases not matched to a gene: 11. The CDR3 spans 17 residues.

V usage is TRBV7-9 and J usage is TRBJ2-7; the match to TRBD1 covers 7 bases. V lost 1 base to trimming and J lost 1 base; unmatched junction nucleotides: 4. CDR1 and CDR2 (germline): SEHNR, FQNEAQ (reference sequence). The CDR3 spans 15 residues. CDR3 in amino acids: CASSLGDSYSYEQYF. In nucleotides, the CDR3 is TGTGCCAGCAGCTTAGGGGACAGCTATTCCTACGAGCAGTACTTC.